This T cell receptor beta chain comes out of a study of blood T cells in healthy people across ages. A second about 6 to 12 cycle PCR used barcoded and J-beta primers. TCRdb analysed the 5' RACE reads with MiXCR anew, one entry per CDR3 protein. Of roughly 680,000 distinct CDR3 sequences in the sample, about half are singletons; the top ten hold about 32%. The CDR3 runs 16 residues. The chain has TRBV21-1 and TRBJ2-3; TRBD2 is the table's D call, not checked against the DNA. TRBV21-1 corresponds to a pseudogene. The specimen was blood. This TCR was sampled from a woman aged 60-75 years in good health. CDR3 loop: CTSSKGLADSTDTQYF. CDR3 nucleotides: TGTACCAGCAGCAAAGGCCTAGCGGACTCCACAGATACGCAGTATTTT.